This passage covers 13 T cell receptor beta chains from one sample sequenced in a study of T cell responses to AZD1222 COVID-19 vaccine (dated by TCRdb to about 2021). The library was obtained by the immunoSEQ multiplex PCR assay. Sourced from immuneACCESS, this table was stored by TCRdb with only in-frame sequences that have V and J called. A share of the clones is absent; for the studies checked, an unresolved V gene accounts for under half, and the remainder has no known explanation. The sample yields around 160,000 clones; 90% to 95% were counted once. 3% to 4% of the sample rests with the top ten. The label giving this sample's time point can be read as: about 28 days (+/-7) after the second vaccine dose. The sample in question was peripheral blood, obtained 28 days after the second AZD1222 dose. All receptors derive from an adult who received the AZD1222 COVID-19 vaccine.

The genes are TRBV5-4 and TRBJ1-2; 11 bases line up with TRBD1. Germline V gives CDR1 SGHNT, CDR2 YYREEE (reference sequence). The CDR3 sequence is 15 residues long. The trim removed 4 bases at V and 5 bases at J, leaving 7 bases unmatched. The CDR3 sequence: CASSPGGTGGYGYTF. The CDR3 nucleotides read TGTGCCAGCAGCCCAGGGGGGACAGGGGGTTATGGCTACACCTTC.

This sequence joins TRBV27 and TRBJ1-2; possibly TRBD1 for D (6 bases). This CDR3 region has 13 residues. The germline CDR1 and CDR2 sequences are MNHEY and SMNVEV (reference sequence). V was pared by 5 bases and J by 8 bases, with 15 bases between. In nucleotides, the CDR3 is TGTGCCAGCAGTGATCAGGGGCGGAGGGGCTACACCTTC. It is translated as CASSDQGRRGYTF.

The rearrangement links TRBV5-1 to TRBJ2-1, with 7 bases aligning to TRBD2. The CDR3 runs to 16 residues. Per the germline V gene, CDR1 is SGHRS and CDR2 is YFSETQ. Losses at the gene ends were 2 bases for V and 5 bases for J; bases not matched to a gene: 10. Here the CDR3 reads CASSFFSGGGNNEQFF. In DNA, the CDR3 is TGCGCCAGCAGCTTTTTTAGCGGCGGGGGTAACAATGAGCAGTTCTTC.

This chain connects TRBV11-2 to TRBJ1-1; D might be TRBD1 (5 bases). The germline CDR1 and CDR2 sequences are SGHAT and FQNNGV. The CDR3 runs 13 residues. The germline V and J ends were trimmed by 9 bases and 4 bases, with 15 bases remaining between them. The CDR3 here is CARMKGDSTEAFF. DNA of the CDR3: TGTGCCAGGATGAAAGGGGATTCCACTGAAGCTTTCTTT.

The chain uses TRBV19 and TRBJ2-2; TRBD2 matches at 9 bases. CDR1 and CDR2 (germline): LNHDA, SQIVND (reference sequence). The CDR3 has 16 amino acids. J was trimmed by 3 bases and V by 6 bases; bases with no gene match: 8. In DNA form, the CDR3 reads TGTGCCAGTAGCCACCTAGCGGGAAGGGACACCGGGGAGCTGTTTTTT. The encoded protein is CASSHLAGRDTGELFF.

The CDR3 coding sequence is TGTGCCAGCACCCGGGGACAGGGTCCCCAGCATTTT. It encodes CASTRGQGPQHF. The genes are TRBV12-3 or TRBV12-4 and TRBJ1-5, with 9 bases aligning to TRBD1. J lost 10 bases, V lost 7 bases, and 5 bases had no gene match. CDR3 size: 12 residues.

CDR3 sequence reads: CASSQDATNNQPQHF. CDR3 nucleotide sequence: TGTGCCAGCAGCCAAGATGCGACAAACAATCAGCCCCAGCATTTT. V gene TRBV3-1 (or the pseudogene TRBV3-2) combines with J gene TRBJ1-5; D gene ambiguous. V was cut by 0 bases and J by 3 bases, with 9 bases left in between. The CDR3 extends over 15 amino acids. The germline CDR1 and CDR2 sequences are LGHDT and YNNKEL (reference sequence).

This clone was counted a single time. The V and J genes are TRBV18 and TRBJ1-1; D is unresolved. V was clipped by 3 bases and J by 7 bases, with 18 bases between them. The length of the CDR3 is 15 residues. Germline assignment: CDR1 KGHSH and CDR2 LQKENI. DNA for the CDR3: TGTGCCAGCTCACCGTATCTAAAGGGCACCGATGAAGCTTTCTTT. This encodes CASSPYLKGTDEAFF.

J is TRBJ2-6 and V is TRBV19; unclear D gene. Germline CDR1 reads LNHDA; CDR2 reads SQIVND (reference sequence). V lost 6 bases and J 0 bases, leaving 6 bases between the germline ends. The CDR3 runs to 14 residues. CDR3 protein: CASSPDSGANVLTF. The CDR3 DNA sequence: TGTGCCAGTAGCCCCGACTCTGGGGCCAACGTCCTGACTTTC.

Details on this clone: The same CDR3 also results from other DNA sequences found in this sample. The V call is TRBV5-1, the J call TRBJ1-3; D is ambiguous. The CDR3 contains 14 residues. Germline values: CDR1 SGHRS, CDR2 YFSETQ. V was shortened by 0 bases and J by 1 base, with 5 bases between the two germline ends. CDR3 bases: TGCGCCAGCAGCTTGGCGGGGTCTGGAAACACCATATATTTT. This codes for CASSLAGSGNTIYF.

J is TRBJ1-6 and V is TRBV12-5; D remains ambiguous. CDR1 is LGHNT, CDR2 FRNRAP, per germline. Trimming removed 6 bases from V and 15 bases from J, with 9 bases in between. The CDR3 has 10 residues. CDR3 amino acids: CASGSSVLHF. Here the CDR3 DNA reads TGTGCTAGTGGCTCTTCAGTCCTCCACTTT.

The V call is TRBV5-1, the J call TRBJ2-4, with D perhaps matching TRBD2 (6 bases). The germline gives CDR1 SGHRS, CDR2 YFSETQ. This CDR3 has 15 amino acids. V was clipped by 0 bases and J by 7 bases, with 14 bases between them. CDR3 amino acids: CASSLVGGTGNIQYF. The CDR3 nucleotides read TGCGCCAGCAGCTTGGTCGGAGGGACCGGGAACATTCAGTACTTC.

This sequence joins TRBV14 and TRBJ1-6; 11 bases map to TRBD1. The CDR3 has 15 residues. Germline V gene lookup returns CDR1 SGHDN and CDR2 FVKESK. V gave up 5 bases and J gave up 7 bases; unmatched junction bases: 4. The CDR3 DNA reads TGTGCCAGCAGCAGAGGACAGGGGGCAAATTCACCCCTCCACTTT. Protein: CASSRGQGANSPLHF.